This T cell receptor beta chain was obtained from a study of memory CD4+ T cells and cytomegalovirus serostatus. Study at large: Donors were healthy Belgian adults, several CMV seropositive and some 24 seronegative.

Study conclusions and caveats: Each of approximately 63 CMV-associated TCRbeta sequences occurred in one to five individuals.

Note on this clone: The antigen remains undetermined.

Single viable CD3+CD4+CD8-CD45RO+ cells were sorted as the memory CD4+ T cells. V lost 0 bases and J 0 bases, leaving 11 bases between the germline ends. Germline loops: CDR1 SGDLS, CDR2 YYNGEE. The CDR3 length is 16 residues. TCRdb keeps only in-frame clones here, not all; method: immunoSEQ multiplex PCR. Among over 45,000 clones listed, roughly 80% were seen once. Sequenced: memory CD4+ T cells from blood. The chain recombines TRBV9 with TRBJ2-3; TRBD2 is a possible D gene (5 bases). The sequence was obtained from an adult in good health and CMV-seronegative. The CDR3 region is CASSVGGPRSTDTQYF. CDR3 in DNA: TGTGCCAGCAGCGTAGGAGGGCCTCGTAGCACAGATACGCAGTATTTT.